What follows describes a single T cell receptor beta chain. Its antigen remains unidentified. This record comes from a study of T cells in localized non-small cell lung cancer. This CDR3 region has 14 residues. V lost 6 bases and J 2 bases, leaving 14 bases between the germline ends. CDR1 MNHNS and CDR2 SASEGT come from the germline V gene. Findings of the study overall: Adjacent lung held a median roughly 50 of the top 100 tumor clones. Sequencing was limited to one tumor region, leaving the possibility of heterogeneity open. In uninvolved adjacent lung, T cell clonality reached its highest value, exceeding tumor.

TCRdb's table, derived via immunoSEQ multiplex PCR, lists solely in-frame clones and lacks some. The sample records about 76,000 clones, roughly 80% being singletons. The TCR was taken from an older female donor with stage I lung adenocarcinoma. This specimen was peripheral blood, taken before any cancer treatment. The chain carries TRBV6-1 and TRBJ2-7; tentatively, D is TRBD1 (6 bases). The CDR3: CASRSLQGPYEQYF. CDR3 nucleotide sequence: TGTGCCAGCAGATCTCTACAGGGCCCCTACGAGCAGTACTTC.